This T cell receptor (beta chain) was profiled in a study of blood T cells in healthy people across ages. On this clonotype itself: As yet, its antigen is unknown.

Findings and caveats of the study: More naive CD4+ cells and higher diversity were found in long-lived than in aged donors. Unsorted PBMCs blocked a conclusive comparison of naive and antigen-experienced cells. Shifts in expanded clonotypes may have been confounded by donor CMV status, which was unknown.

V lost 4 bases to trimming and J lost 5 bases; unmatched junction nucleotides: 1. The CDR3 consists of 13 residues. The V gene's germline CDR1 is SNHLY and CDR2 FYNNEI. Primers used in a second PCR of about 6 to 11 cycles were a sample-barcoded 5' primer and a J-beta primer mix. Template switching added a 12-random-nucleotide identifier to every cDNA molecule. TCRdb analysed the 5' RACE reads with MiXCR anew, one entry per CDR3 protein. The sample comprises around 2 million distinct CDR3 sequences, roughly two fifths of which are singletons, and 23% rests with the top ten. The receptor's source is a human donor in good health. The V gene is TRBV2, the J gene TRBJ2-7, with TRBD1 matching 11 bases. What was sequenced was blood. The CDR3 coding sequence is TGTGCCAGCAGTGGGGACAGGGGGGACGAGCAGTACTTC. It yields the protein CASSGDRGDEQYF. The full variable domain, completed using reference TRBV2 and TRBJ2-7, is EPEVTQTPSHQVTQMGQEVILRCVPISNHLYFYWYRQILGQKVEFLVSFYNNEISEKSEIFDDQFSVERPDGSNFTLKIRSTKLEDSAMYFCASSGDRGDEQYFGPGTRLTVT.